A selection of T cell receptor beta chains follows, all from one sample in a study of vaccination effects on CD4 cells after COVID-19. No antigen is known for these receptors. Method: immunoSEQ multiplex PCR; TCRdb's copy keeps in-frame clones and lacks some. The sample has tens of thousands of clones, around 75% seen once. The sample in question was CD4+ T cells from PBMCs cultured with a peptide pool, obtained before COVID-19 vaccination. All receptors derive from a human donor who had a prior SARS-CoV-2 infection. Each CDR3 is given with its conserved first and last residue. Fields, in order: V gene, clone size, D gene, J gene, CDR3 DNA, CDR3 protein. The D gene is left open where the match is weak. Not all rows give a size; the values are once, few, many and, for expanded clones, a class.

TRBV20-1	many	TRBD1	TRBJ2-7	TGCAGTGCTAGTTTGGGAACAGGGGGGCGCGAGCAGTACTTC	CSASLGTGGREQYF
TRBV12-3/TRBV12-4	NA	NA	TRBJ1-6	TGTGCCAGCACGCGAGGGAATTCACCCCTCCACTTT	CASTRGNSPLHF
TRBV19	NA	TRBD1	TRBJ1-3	TGTGCCAGTACCGTCAGGGGGGGCTCTGGAAACACCATATATTTT	CASTVRGGSGNTIYF
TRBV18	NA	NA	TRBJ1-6	TGTGCCAGCTCACCACTTTCAGCAGTTAATTCACCCCTCCACTTT	CASSPLSAVNSPLHF
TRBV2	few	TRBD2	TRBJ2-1	TGTGCCAGCAGCCGCGGACTAGCGGGGTACAATGAGCAGTTCTTC	CASSRGLAGYNEQFF
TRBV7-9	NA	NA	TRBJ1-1	TGTGCCAGCAGCGGAAATATGAACACTGAAGCTTTCTTT	CASSGNMNTEAFF
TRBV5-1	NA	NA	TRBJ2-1	TGCGCCAGCAGCTTGGTAGCAGCTTTGAACAATGAGCAGTTCTTC	CASSLVAALNNEQFF
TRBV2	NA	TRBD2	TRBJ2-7	TGTGCCAGCAGGCAAGCTAGCGGGGGGGCCTACGAGCAGTACTTC	CASRQASGGAYEQYF
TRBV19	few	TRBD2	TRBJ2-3	TGTGCCAGTAGTATACGGGAGGCATCCGATACGCAGTATTTT	CASSIREASDTQYF
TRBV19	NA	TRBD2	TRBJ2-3	TGTGCCAGTAGTATAGTTCCTACTAGCGGGGCGGCAGATACGCAGTATTTT	CASSIVPTSGAADTQYF
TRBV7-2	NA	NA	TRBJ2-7	TGTGCCAGCAGCTTTGACCCCGGGACCTACGAGCAGTACTTC	CASSFDPGTYEQYF
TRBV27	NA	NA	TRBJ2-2	TGTGCCAGCAGTTTATCGCACCTCAGCAACACCGGGGAGCTGTTTTTT	CASSLSHLSNTGELFF
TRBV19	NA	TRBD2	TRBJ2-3	TGTGCCAGTAGTATAATCCGAGCGGGGGGAAGAGCAGATACGCAGTATTTT	CASSIIRAGGRADTQYF
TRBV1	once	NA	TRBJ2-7	TGCACCAGCAGCCAAGATCCGTCTAGCGGACCGAGCTCCTACGAGCAGTACTTC	CTSSQDPSSGPSSYEQYF
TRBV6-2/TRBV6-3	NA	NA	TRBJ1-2	TGTGCCAGCAGTTACTCGACCTATACGTATGGCTACACCTTC	CASSYSTYTYGYTF
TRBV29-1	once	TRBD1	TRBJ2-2	TGCAGCGTGACCTTCTACAGGGGCACCGGGGAGCTGTTTTTT	CSVTFYRGTGELFF
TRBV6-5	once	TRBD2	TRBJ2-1	TGTGCCAGCAGTTACTCGGGGGAGGGGAGAATTCATGAGCAGTTCTTC	CASSYSGEGRIHEQFF
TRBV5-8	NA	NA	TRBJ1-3	TGTGCCAGCAGCTTAGGTCGCGATCCGGTCACCATATATTTT	CASSLGRDPVTIYF
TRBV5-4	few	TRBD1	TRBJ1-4	TGTGCCAGCAGCCAGGGACAGGGGAGGAATGAAAAACTGTTTTTT	CASSQGQGRNEKLFF
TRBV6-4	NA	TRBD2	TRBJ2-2	TGTGCCAGCAGTCGGTCAAGCGGGGCGAACACCGGGGAGCTGTTTTTT	CASSRSSGANTGELFF
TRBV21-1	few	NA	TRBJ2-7	TGTGCCAGCAGCTTTTTAAGGGGCGGCCACGAGCAGTACTTC	CASSFLRGGHEQYF
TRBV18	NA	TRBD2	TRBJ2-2	TGTGCCAGCTCAGCGGGACTAGCGGGCACCGGGGAGCTGTTTTTT	CASSAGLAGTGELFF
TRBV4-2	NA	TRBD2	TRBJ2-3	TGTGCCAGCAGCCAAGAAACCCGGGGGGGGGATGGAGATACGCAGTATTTT	CASSQETRGGDGDTQYF
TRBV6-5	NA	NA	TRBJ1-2	TGTGCCAGCAGTTTAGGAGGCAGGCCTAACTATGGCTACACCTTC	CASSLGGRPNYGYTF
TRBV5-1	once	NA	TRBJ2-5	TGCGCCAGCAGCTTGTTGGTAGGAGAAGAGACCCAGTACTTC	CASSLLVGEETQYF
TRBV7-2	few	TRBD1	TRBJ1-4	TGTGCCAGCAGCCAAAACAGGGGTGGTGAAAAACTGTTTTTT	CASSQNRGGEKLFF
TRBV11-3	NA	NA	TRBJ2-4	TGTGCCAGCAGCGAAGACAGGGCCAAAAACATTCAGTACTTC	CASSEDRAKNIQYF
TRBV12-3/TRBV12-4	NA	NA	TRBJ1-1	TGTGCCAGCATATGGGGGGTGAACACTGAAGCTTTCTTT	CASIWGVNTEAFF
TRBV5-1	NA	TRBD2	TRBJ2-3	TGCGCCAGCAGCTTGAGAGGTAGCGGGGGGACCACAGATACGCAGTATTTT	CASSLRGSGGTTDTQYF
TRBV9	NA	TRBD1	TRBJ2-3	TGTGCCAGCAGCGTAGGGGGGGACAGGGATACGCAGTATTTT	CASSVGGDRDTQYF
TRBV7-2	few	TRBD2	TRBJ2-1	TGTGCCAGCAGCTTACGTTCGGGGGGGCTTAATGAGCAGTTCTTC	CASSLRSGGLNEQFF
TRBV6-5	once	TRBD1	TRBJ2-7	TGTGCCAGCAGTCCCAGGGGGACCTCCTACGAGCAGTACTTC	CASSPRGTSYEQYF
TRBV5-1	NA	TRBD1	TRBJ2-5	TGCGCCAGCAGCTTGGGGTGGTTACAGGGGGCGGAGACCCAGTACTTC	CASSLGWLQGAETQYF
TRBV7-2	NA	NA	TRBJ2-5	TGTGCCGTGGGCTTGGATTTAGAGACCCAGTACTTC	CAVGLDLETQYF
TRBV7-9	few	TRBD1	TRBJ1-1	TGTGCCAGCAGCTTCCCCCTGGCAGGGGGGTTGGGGAACACTGAAGCTTTCTTT	CASSFPLAGGLGNTEAFF
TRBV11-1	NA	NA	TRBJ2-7	TGTGCCAGCAGCTTCGGACGGTCCTACGAGCAGTACTTC	CASSFGRSYEQYF
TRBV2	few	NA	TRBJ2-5	TGTGCCAGCACCGCGGACGAAGAGACCCAGTACTTC	CASTADEETQYF
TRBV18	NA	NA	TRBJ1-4	TGTGCCAGCTCACCACCAGGTTTGAATGAAAAACTGTTTTTT	CASSPPGLNEKLFF
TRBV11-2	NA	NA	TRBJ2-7	TGTGCCAGCAGCAAAAGGGGGGGTATCTCCTACGAGCAGTACTTC	CASSKRGGISYEQYF
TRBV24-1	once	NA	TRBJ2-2	TGTGCCACCAGTGGGCAGAACACCGGGGAGCTGTTTTTT	CATSGQNTGELFF
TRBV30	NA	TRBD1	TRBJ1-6	TGTGCCTGGAGTGTGGCACGTACAGGGGGACATAATTCACCCCTCCACTTT	CAWSVARTGGHNSPLHF
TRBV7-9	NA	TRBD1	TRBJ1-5	TGTGCCAGCAGCTCGGGGGGGACAGCTCACAATCAGCCCCAGCATTTT	CASSSGGTAHNQPQHF
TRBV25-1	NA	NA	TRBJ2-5	TGTGCCAGCAGTGAACTTGGACACTCCCGAGGAGGCCAAGAGACCCAGTACTTC	CASSELGHSRGGQETQYF
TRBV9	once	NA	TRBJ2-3	TGTGCCAGCAGCGTAGCTGGGAGTATAGATACGCAGTATTTT	CASSVAGSIDTQYF
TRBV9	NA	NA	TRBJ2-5	TGTGCCAGCAGCGTAGAGGACCGAGAAGAGACCCAGTACTTC	CASSVEDREETQYF
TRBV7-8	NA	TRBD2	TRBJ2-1	TGTGCCAGCAGCTTTCGAGCGGGGGGTTACAATGAGCAGTTCTTC	CASSFRAGGYNEQFF
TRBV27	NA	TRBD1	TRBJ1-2	TGTGCCAGCGGCCCGCGGGACAGCCCGTATGGCTACACCTTC	CASGPRDSPYGYTF
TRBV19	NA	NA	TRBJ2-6	TGTGCCAGTAGCCCCTGGGCCAACGTCCTGACTTTC	CASSPWANVLTF
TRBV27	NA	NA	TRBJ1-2	TGTGCCAGCAGTTTAAAGGGGGGGAACTATGGCTACACCTTC	CASSLKGGNYGYTF
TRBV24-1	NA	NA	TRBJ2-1	TGTGCCACCAGTCTAGACGAATACAATGAGCAGTTCTTC	CATSLDEYNEQFF